A single sample gave rise to the 23 T cell receptor beta chains below, sequenced in a study of cytomegalovirus exposure and HLA in healthy donors. In the PCR, 60 Vbeta and 13 Jbeta primers were used. TCRdb's copy holds only in-frame clones and misses some; the assay was immunoSEQ multiplex PCR. Seen here are about 140,000 clones, 79% observed once, and the top ten hold 3.1%. Sequenced input: PBMCs. These receptors all come from a female donor in good health and CMV-seronegative.

The rearrangement uses TRBV28 and TRBJ2-7; 10 bases agree with TRBD1. V dropped 2 bases and J dropped 3; count of bases not matched to a gene: 4. CDR3 size: 15 residues. Looked up from germline, CDR1 is MDHEN and CDR2 is SYDVKM. This chain's CDR3 is CASSLGTGVIYEQYF. The CDR3 region has the DNA TGTGCCAGCAGTTTAGGGACAGGGGTAATCTACGAGCAGTACTTC. Together with reference TRBV28 and TRBJ2-7, the CDR3 gives the full variable domain: DVKVTQSSRYLVKRTGEKVFLECVQDMDHENMFWYRQDPGLGLRLIYFSYDVKMKEKGDIPEGYSVSREKKERFSLILESASTNQTSMYLCASSLGTGVIYEQYFGPGTRLTVT.

In its sample, this clone was seen once. This chain links TRBV29-1 with TRBJ1-2; 9 bases map to TRBD1. Germline V gives CDR1 SQVTM, CDR2 ANQGSEA. J lost 6 bases, V lost 4 bases, and 9 bases had no gene match. CDR3 length: 14 residues. The CDR3 loop is CSVGGDREGNGYTF. CDR3 in DNA: TGCAGCGTTGGAGGGGACAGGGAGGGGAATGGCTACACCTTC.

The gene calls are TRBV19 and TRBJ2-6; D might be TRBD1 (6 bases). The CDR3 consists of 14 residues. Germline V gene lookup returns CDR1 LNHDA and CDR2 SQIVND (reference sequence). Trimming took off 8 bases at V and 4 bases at J, with 12 bases between the two ends. The CDR3 loop is CASADSPGANVLTF. CDR3 sequence (DNA): TGTGCCAGTGCGGACAGTCCCGGGGCCAACGTCCTGACTTTC.

This clone was seen a single time. The rearrangement links TRBV15 to TRBJ2-7; 8 nucleotides agree with TRBD2. V was pared by 0 bases and J by 6 bases, with 10 bases of the junction left unmatched. Germline V gives CDR1 LNHNV, CDR2 YYDKDF (reference sequence). The CDR3 runs 16 residues. The DNA of the CDR3 is TGTGCCACCAGCAGAGATATCGGAGCGGGAGTAGGCGAGCAGTACTTC. It translates to CATSRDIGAGVGEQYF.

J is TRBJ1-1 and V is TRBV9, with 10 bases matching TRBD1. The CDR3 is 15 residues long. V trimming: 1 base; J trimming: 4 bases; junction bases outside the gene matches: 4. In germline, CDR1 is SGDLS, CDR2 YYNGEE. The DNA for the CDR3 is TGTGCCAGCAGCGTATCCGGGACAGGGGCCACTGAAGCTTTCTTT. Translated, it gives CASSVSGTGATEAFF.

J is TRBJ2-1 and V is TRBV7-8, with unresolved D. The V end was cut by 4 bases, the J end by 2 bases, with 9 bases between. Looked up from germline, CDR1 is SGHVS and CDR2 is FQNEAQ. The length of the CDR3 is 14 residues. The CDR3 region is CASSSAATYNEQFF. For the CDR3, the DNA is TGTGCCAGCAGCTCCGCAGCGACCTACAATGAGCAGTTCTTC. Looking up the rest from reference TRBV7-8 and TRBJ2-1 gives the full variable domain: GAGVSQSPRYKVAKRGQDVALRCDPISGHVSLFWYQQALGQGPEFLTYFQNEAQLDKSGLPSDRFFAERPEGSVSTLKIQRTQQEDSAVYLCASSSAATYNEQFFGPGTRLTVL.

This clone has more than one count but fewer than ten. The genes are TRBV7-9 and TRBJ2-5; D remains ambiguous. CDR1 is SEHNR, CDR2 FQNEAQ, per germline (reference sequence). There are 12 residues in the CDR3. V lost 6 bases to trimming and J lost 5 bases, with 10 bases between them. CDR3 sequence: CASSGRLETQYF. CDR3 DNA: TGTGCCAGCAGTGGCAGGTTGGAGACCCAGTACTTC.

In its sample, this clone was seen once. The V gene is TRBV28, the J gene TRBJ2-7; possibly TRBD1 for D (8 bases). Germline lookup yields CDR1 MDHEN and CDR2 SYDVKM. The CDR3 is made up of 12 amino acids. The CDR3 nucleotides are TGTGCTACAGGGGGGGGGTCGTCTGAGCAGTACTTC. Translation: CATGGGSSEQYF.

With respect to this clone: The same CDR3 is also encoded by other DNA sequences in this sample. This CDR3 reads CASSPRGLSYEQYF. For the CDR3, the DNA is TGTGCCAGCAGTCCAAGGGGGCTATCCTACGAGCAGTACTTC. The genes are TRBV27 and TRBJ2-7; 7 nucleotides line up with TRBD1. The germline CDR1 and CDR2 sequences are MNHEY and SMNVEV (reference sequence). This CDR3 spans 14 amino acids. The ends lost 5 bases at V and 1 base at J; junction bases unmatched: 5.

This clone was seen just once. The V and J genes are TRBV23-1 and TRBJ1-5; no definite D call. TRBV23-1 is an ORF, with its function uncertain. V gave up 4 bases and J gave up 5 bases, with 3 bases separating them. There are 11 residues in the CDR3. CDR3: CASSPDQPQHF. CDR3 nucleotide sequence: TGCGCCAGCAGTCCAGATCAGCCCCAGCATTTT.

The chain joins TRBV27 to TRBJ1-1; 7 bases line up with TRBD1. Unmatched junction bases numbered 8, after V lost 6 bases and J lost 1 base. This CDR3 is built from 15 residues. Germline lookup yields CDR1 MNHEY and CDR2 SMNVEV (reference sequence). CDR3 in amino acids: CASSYHRGANTEAFF. CDR3 DNA sequence: TGTGCCAGCAGCTACCACAGGGGAGCGAACACTGAAGCTTTCTTT.

The sample holds a few counts of this clone. The chain is built from TRBV28 and TRBJ1-1; D possibly corresponds to TRBD1 (6 bases). This CDR3 comprises 13 residues. V lost 7 bases to trimming and J lost 5 bases, with 14 bases between them. Germline V gives CDR1 MDHEN, CDR2 SYDVKM. The CDR3 DNA is TGTGCCAGCATCACAGGGTTGCGTACTGAAGCTTTCTTT. This sequence encodes CASITGLRTEAFF.

The CDR3 sequence is CASSYGLLTDTQYF. In DNA form, the CDR3 reads TGTGCCAGCAGTTACGGACTGCTGACAGATACGCAGTATTTT. The chain is built from TRBV6-5 and TRBJ2-3; a weak D match, TRBD2 (5 bases). Germline values: CDR1 MNHEY, CDR2 SVGAGI. The germline V and J ends were trimmed by 2 bases and 3 bases, with 9 bases remaining between them. The CDR3 covers 14 residues.

This rearrangement joins TRBV10-2 to TRBJ1-1, with 8 bases aligning to TRBD1. The CDR3 spans 11 residues. After removal of 6 bases from V and 6 bases from J, the junction contained 0 bases not matched to a gene. The germline CDR1 and CDR2 sequences are WSHSY and SAAADI. In DNA, the CDR3 is TGCGCCAGCAGACAGGGGGCTGAAGCTTTCTTT. As protein: CASRQGAEAFF.

The chain uses TRBV6-1 and TRBJ2-7, with TRBD2 matching over 9 bases. This CDR3 is built from 15 residues. CDR1 is MNHNS, CDR2 SASEGT, per germline. J gave up 2 bases and V 6 bases, and 8 bases lay outside the gene matches. CDR3 protein: CASRQGLAGTYEQYF. The DNA for the CDR3 is TGTGCCAGCAGACAGGGACTAGCAGGAACCTACGAGCAGTACTTC.

The chain carries TRBV7-6 and TRBJ2-7, with 10 bases that match TRBD1. The CDR3 loop spans 15 amino acids. V was clipped by 5 bases and J by 1 base; unmatched bases: 5. Per the germline V gene, CDR1 is SGHVS and CDR2 is FNYEAQ. The CDR3 loop reads CASSPDRGQSYEQYF. Written as DNA, the CDR3 is TGTGCCAGCAGCCCAGACAGGGGGCAATCCTACGAGCAGTACTTC. Combining the CDR3 with reference TRBV7-6 and TRBJ2-7 gives the whole variable domain GAGVSQSPRYKVTKRGQDVALRCDPISGHVSLYWYRQALGQGPEFLTYFNYEAQQDKSGLPNDRFSAERPEGSISTLTIQRTEQRDSAMYRCASSPDRGQSYEQYFGPGTRLTVT.

The rearrangement uses TRBV29-1 and TRBJ2-1, with D possibly being TRBD2 (6 bases). The CDR3 contains 14 residues. Germline loops: CDR1 SQVTM, CDR2 ANQGSEA. V shed 6 bases and J shed 0 bases, with 12 bases lying between them. CDR3 bases: TGCAGCGTCCGGACCGGGAGCTCCTACAATGAGCAGTTCTTC. It yields the protein CSVRTGSSYNEQFF.

The chain has TRBV4-3 and TRBJ1-3, with a tentative D call TRBD1 (6 bases). V lost 0 bases and J lost 0, with 12 bases in between. Looked up from germline, CDR1 is LGHNA and CDR2 is YSLEER. The CDR3 is 17 amino acids. The CDR3 DNA reads TGCGCCAGCAGCCAAGAATTCACAGGGAGCTCTGGAAACACCATATATTTT. Its protein product is CASSQEFTGSSGNTIYF.

This clone has a handful of counts. The chain carries TRBV5-1 and TRBJ1-3; no clear D. V gave up 0 bases and J gave up 4 bases, with 5 bases separating them. Germline V lookup: CDR1 SGHRS, CDR2 YFSETQ. CDR3 length: 13 amino acids. CDR3 region: CASSLDIGNTIYF. The CDR3 DNA reads TGCGCCAGCAGCTTGGACATAGGAAACACCATATATTTT. Variable domain in full (rest from reference TRBV5-1 and TRBJ1-3): KAGVTQTPRYLIKTRGQQVTLSCSPISGHRSVSWYQQTPGQGLQFLFEYFSETQRNKGNFPGRFSGRQFSNSRSEMNVSTLELGDSALYLCASSLDIGNTIYFGEGSWLTVV.

The chain combines TRBV12-5 with TRBJ1-1; D may be TRBD1 (6 bases). V shed 7 bases and J shed 4 bases, with 13 bases lying between them. The V gene's germline CDR1 is LGHNT and CDR2 FRNRAP. This CDR3 contains 13 residues. CDR3: CASDPGGLTEAFF. In DNA form, the CDR3 reads TGTGCTAGTGACCCTGGGGGCCTCACTGAAGCTTTCTTT.

V usage is TRBV18 and J usage is TRBJ2-1; 10 bases fit TRBD2. The CDR3 runs 16 residues. The V gene's germline CDR1 is KGHSH and CDR2 LQKENI. J was trimmed by 1 base and V by 3 bases; bases with no gene match: 3. CDR3 nucleotides: TGTGCCAGCTCACCTTGGACTAGCGGTTCCTACAATGAGCAGTTCTTC. This translates into CASSPWTSGSYNEQFF.

The CDR3 DNA follows: TGTGCCAGCAAGTTGACAGGGGGCTCTGGAAACACCATATATTTT. Amino acid sequence: CASKLTGGSGNTIYF. The chain has TRBV27 and TRBJ1-3; 9 bases are shared with TRBD1. The CDR3 has 15 amino acids. Germline CDR1 reads MNHEY; CDR2 reads SMNVEV (reference sequence). V lost 7 bases, J lost 0 bases, and 4 bases stayed unmatched.

The chain carries TRBV9 and TRBJ2-4; the match to TRBD1 covers 10 bases. V shed 2 bases and J 8 bases; nucleotides not matched to a gene: 7. CDR3 length: 15 residues. Per germline, CDR1 SGDLS and CDR2 YYNGEE. The CDR3: CASSVVGDRGDIQYF. CDR3 nucleotides: TGTGCCAGCAGCGTGGTAGGGGACAGGGGTGACATTCAGTACTTC.